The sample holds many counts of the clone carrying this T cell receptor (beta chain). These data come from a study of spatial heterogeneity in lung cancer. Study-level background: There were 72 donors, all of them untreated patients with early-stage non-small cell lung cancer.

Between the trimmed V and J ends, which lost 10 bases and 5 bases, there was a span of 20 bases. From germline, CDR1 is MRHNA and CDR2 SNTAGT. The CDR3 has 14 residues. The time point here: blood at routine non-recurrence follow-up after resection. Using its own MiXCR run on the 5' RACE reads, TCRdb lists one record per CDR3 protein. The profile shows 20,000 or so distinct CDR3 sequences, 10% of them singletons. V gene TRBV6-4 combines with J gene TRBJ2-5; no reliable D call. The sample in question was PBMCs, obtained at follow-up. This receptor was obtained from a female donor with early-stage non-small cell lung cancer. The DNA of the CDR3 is TGTGCCAACAACATAACCCTCTCAAGGGAGACCCAGTACTTC. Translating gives CANNITLSRETQYF.